The 6 T cell receptor beta chains reported below all come from one sample, sequenced in a study of T cell repertoires in ileal Crohn's disease. Time point indicated: neoterminal ileum biopsy at postoperative endoscopy, about 6 months after surgery. Here immunoSEQ multiplex PCR was the method, and the copy in TCRdb shows in-frame clones only, minus some. Counted here are around 13,000 clones, roughly 78% occurring once; the ten biggest clones make up roughly 4.7%. Sequencing used ileal tissue. The receptors were sampled from an adult with Crohn's disease.

The chain couples TRBV29-1 to TRBJ2-3; perhaps TRBD1 as D (5 bases). The CDR3 runs 12 residues. Germline CDR1 SQVTM, CDR2 ANQGSEA. The V gene lost 6 bases and the J gene lost 0 bases, with 7 bases spanning the gap. The CDR3, as DNA: TGCAGCGTGGGGCAAAGCACAGATACGCAGTATTTT. Amino acid sequence: CSVGQSTDTQYF.

Only one count was recorded for this clone. The rearrangement links TRBV11-2 to TRBJ2-1; perhaps TRBD2 as D (6 bases). The CDR3 sequence is 14 residues long. From germline, CDR1 is SGHAT and CDR2 FQNNGV. V was shortened by 0 bases and J by 8 bases, with 11 bases between the two germline ends. This chain's CDR3 is CASSLEGLGHEQFF. The CDR3, as DNA: TGTGCCAGCAGCTTAGAGGGACTGGGTCATGAGCAGTTCTTC.

The CDR3 loop is CASSLDGRTAEAFF. CDR3 DNA sequence: TGTGCCAGCAGCTTAGATGGTCGGACAGCCGAAGCTTTCTTT. The J gene is TRBJ1-1, the V gene TRBV11-2; the D gene is possibly TRBD1 (6 bases). The length of the CDR3 is 14 residues. The germline gives CDR1 SGHAT, CDR2 FQNNGV. The ends were cut back, 0 bases at V and 8 bases at J, with 13 bases in the middle.

This clone was recorded a few times. Other DNA sequences from this sample encode an identical CDR3 as well. The chain uses TRBV9 and TRBJ2-7, with 11 positions matching TRBD1. With V trimmed by 4 bases and J by 2 bases, 2 bases remained unmatched. The V gene's germline CDR1 is SGDLS and CDR2 YYNGEE. CDR3 size: 14 residues. The CDR3 DNA follows: TGTGCCAGCAGCCCGGGACAGGGGGCCTACGAGCAGTACTTC. This translates into CASSPGQGAYEQYF.

The J gene is TRBJ2-2, the V gene TRBV29-1; 9 bases are shared with TRBD1. Germline trimming cut 6 bases from V and 6 bases from J; bases unmatched to any gene: 5. The CDR3 consists of 13 residues. Germline-derived CDR1 and CDR2 are SQVTM and ANQGSEA. The CDR3 is CSVRTGDAGELFF. The DNA of the CDR3 is TGCAGCGTACGGACAGGGGATGCCGGGGAGCTGTTTTTT.

The V call is TRBV28, the J call TRBJ1-5; D is unclear. CDR1 and CDR2 (germline): MDHEN, SYDVKM. This CDR3 has 17 amino acids. V was clipped by 6 bases and J by 3 bases, with 21 bases between them. The CDR3 is CASSDHPTRYFNQPQHF. The CDR3 DNA is TGTGCCAGCAGCGATCACCCTACTCGATACTTCAATCAGCCCCAGCATTTT.